The 3 T cell receptor beta chains given below trace back to one sample, sequenced in a study of blood T cells in healthy people across ages. Sample-barcoded 5' priming and a J-beta primer mix drove a second PCR of roughly 6 to 12 cycles. In TCRdb, the 5' RACE reads were re-called with MiXCR into one record per CDR3 protein. The sample includes about 1.8 million distinct CDR3 sequences, about 50% of them seen just once. Source material: blood. The source is a woman in her forties in good health.

The chain links TRBV6-2 or TRBV6-3 to TRBJ1-2; no definite D call. With 6 bases removed from V and 8 bases from J, the gap between germline ends came to 13 bases. This CDR3 comprises 12 residues. Germline values: CDR1 MNHEY, CDR2 SVGEGT. The CDR3 here is CASSSQMGGYTF. CDR3 DNA: TGTGCCAGCAGCTCCCAGATGGGAGGCTACACCTTC.

In its sample, this clonotype was seen many times. V gene TRBV12-3 or TRBV12-4 combines with J gene TRBJ2-3, with 10 nucleotides matching TRBD2. Trimming at V came to 1 base and at J to 4 bases, leaving 8 bases not matched to a gene. The CDR3 contains 17 residues. This chain's CDR3 is CASSLDQLAGRADTQYF. The CDR3 bases are TGTGCCAGCAGTTTAGATCAACTAGCGGGGAGGGCAGATACGCAGTATTTT.

This chain joins TRBV24-1 and TRBJ2-1, with TRBD1 matching over 7 bases. The CDR3 contains 13 residues. The germline V gene encodes CDR1 KGHDR and CDR2 SFDVKD. After removal of 9 bases from V and 3 bases from J, the junction contained 4 bases not matched to a gene. The DNA of the CDR3 is TGTGCCACCGGGGACAGCCTCTACAATGAGCAGTTCTTC. This gives the protein CATGDSLYNEQFF.